This T cell receptor beta chain was found in a study of T cell repertoires in cytomegalovirus infection. The ends were cut back, 3 bases at V and 3 bases at J, with 11 bases in the middle. This CDR3 has 14 amino acids. TCRdb reprocessed the reads with MiXCR, giving one entry per CDR3 protein. This sample has 27,000 or so distinct CDR3 sequences, with around 20% found just once. This clonotype was counted between two and nine times. Its antigen remains unidentified. The gene calls are TRBV12-3 or TRBV12-4 and TRBJ2-5; tentative D call: TRBD2 (5 bases). The sample in question was CD8+ T cells from cultured PBMCs, obtained from culture after CMV antigen stimulation. The TCR was taken from a human donor in good health (CMV status not recorded). Some clones in this sample may be carry-over from other donors' samples. The CDR3, as DNA: TGTGCCAGCAGTTTCATTGGAGGTGAAGAGACCCAGTACTTC. Protein: CASSFIGGEETQYF.